What follows are 20 T cell receptor beta chains derived from one specimen sequenced in a study of blood T cells in healthy people across ages (dated by TCRdb to the mid-2010s). Library creation used 5' RACE. Sequenced on an Illumina HiSeq 2500. A second PCR of about 7 to 12 cycles was run with a J-beta primer mix and a sample-barcoded 5' primer. Using fastp trimming at Q25 and MiXCR clonotype assembly, TCRdb reanalyzed the public sequencing data and kept in-frame beta chains. Entries are consolidated by CDR3 protein sequence, retaining the most common genes and DNA. This sample comprises about 1.8 million distinct CDR3 sequences, 49% of them detected only once. Roughly 2.1% of the sample comes from the top ten. Sequencing was done on a sample of blood. Every receptor here comes from a woman between 35 and 50 years old in good health.

V and J are TRBV11-1 and TRBJ2-6; a weak D match, TRBD1 (6 bases). CDR1 is SGHAT and CDR2 is FQDESV in the germline V gene (reference sequence). The CDR3 has 18 amino acids. V lost 5 bases to trimming and J lost 2 bases, with 19 bases between them. CDR3 nucleotides: TGTGCCAGCAGCGATGTTTCAGGGGTCCTCACTGGGGCCAACGTCCTGACTTTC. This codes for CASSDVSGVLTGANVLTF.

This chain joins TRBV27 and TRBJ2-1; D gene ambiguous. V was clipped by 6 bases and J by 3 bases, with 18 bases between them. Germline V gene sequence: CDR1 MNHEY, CDR2 SMNVEV (reference sequence). CDR3 length: 16 amino acids. The CDR3 bases are TGTGCCAGCAGGACGACTTCCGCTAACTACTACAATGAGCAGTTCTTC. Translating gives CASRTTSANYYNEQFF.

The rearrangement links TRBV25-1 to TRBJ2-2; 7 bases are shared with TRBD2. CDR1 is MGHDK, CDR2 SYGVNS, per germline. This CDR3 spans 16 amino acids. V lost 3 bases, J lost 6 bases, and 10 bases stayed unmatched. The CDR3 loop reads CASSDLDSAGAGELFF. DNA of the CDR3: TGTGCCAGCAGTGACTTGGACTCGGCGGGGGCCGGGGAGCTGTTTTTT.

This clonotype was detected only a few times. The V and J genes are TRBV10-2 and TRBJ2-5; D possibly corresponds to TRBD2 (6 bases). The end of the DNA aligns better with TRBJ2-1, so the J call may be wrong. The CDR3 length is 14 residues. Germline assignment: CDR1 WSHSY and CDR2 SAAADI. CDR3 nucleotide sequence: TGCGCCAGCAGTGAGTCTCGGGGCGGGGAGACCCAGTTCTTC. Amino acid sequence: CASSESRGGETQFF.

Concerning this clonotype: No DNA is shown, since the ends of the CDR3 on it are uncertain; the CDR3 is the one TCRdb lists. The CDR3 region is CASSFGPGPRAETQFF. The V call is TRBV5-6, the J call TRBJ2-1; TRBD1 is taken as the D call from the table, unchecked against the DNA. Germline V CDR1 and CDR2: SGHDT, YYEEEE. The CDR3 is 16 residues long, ends included.

This chain uses TRBV7-2 with TRBJ2-6; 11 bases align to TRBD1. V was clipped by 1 base and J by 5 bases; unmatched bases: 7. This CDR3 has 18 residues. CDR1 is SGHTA and CDR2 is FQGNSA in the germline V gene. In DNA form, the CDR3 reads TGTGCCAGCAGCTTAGATTGGGGGACAGGGGGGTGGGCCAACGTCCTGACTTTC. Translated: CASSLDWGTGGWANVLTF.

This clonotype was counted only a few times. The rearrangement uses TRBV5-6 and TRBJ2-1; 9 positions match TRBD1. The CDR3 totals 15 residues. Trimming at V came to 2 bases and at J to 3 bases, leaving 3 bases not matched to a gene. From germline, CDR1 is SGHDT and CDR2 YYEEEE. The CDR3 here is CASSLWGQGYNEQFF. The CDR3 region has the DNA TGTGCCAGCAGCTTATGGGGACAGGGCTACAATGAGCAGTTCTTC.

This clonotype has just a few counts. The chain joins TRBV9 to TRBJ2-7; TRBD2 matches 8 bases. Germline loops: CDR1 SGDLS, CDR2 YYNGEE. This CDR3 comprises 15 residues. Trimming removed 6 bases from V and 2 bases from J; junction bases left unmatched: 10. The CDR3 DNA follows: TGTGCCAGCATCGGGGGGGGAGCTAGCGCCTACGAGCAGTACTTC. Residues: CASIGGGASAYEQYF.

Only one count was recorded for this clonotype. A much larger clone lies one base from this, so it may be a read error. CDR3 sequence: CASSPTGPNYGYSF. The CDR3 region has the DNA TGTGCCAGCAGTCCTACAGGCCCTAACTATGGCTACTCCTTC. The chain employs TRBV7-2 and TRBJ1-2; TRBD1 might be the D (5 bases). The CDR3 is 14 amino acids. The germline V gene has CDR1 SGHTA and CDR2 FQGNSA.

This chain links TRBV6-6 with TRBJ2-4; 7 positions match TRBD1. The junction had 8 bases not matched to a gene; V was cut back by 3 bases and J by 0 bases. The CDR3 is 17 residues long. The V gene's germline CDR1 is MNHNY and CDR2 SVGAGI (reference sequence). The CDR3 DNA follows: TGTGCCAGCAGTTATTCTGGGACAGCACTAGCCAAAAACATTCAGTACTTC. This encodes CASSYSGTALAKNIQYF.

The CDR3 sequence: CASSLMGGDDAQNTQYF. DNA for the CDR3: TGTGCCAGCAGCTTAATGGGGGGGGACGATGCACAGAATACGCAGTATTTT. This chain uses TRBV7-8 with TRBJ2-3; 7 bases match TRBD2. Germline V gene sequence: CDR1 SGHVS, CDR2 FQNEAQ. The CDR3 totals 17 residues. V shed 2 bases, J shed 7 bases, and the junction held 15 bases outside the gene matches.

The chain carries TRBV4-3 and TRBJ2-3, with a weak D call TRBD2 (5 bases). The V gene's germline CDR1 is LGHNA and CDR2 YSLEER. V lost 2 bases and J lost 6, with 15 bases in between. This CDR3 has 15 amino acids. CDR3 loop: CASSQSGRFSDTQYF. The CDR3 DNA is TGCGCCAGCAGCCAAAGCGGTAGGTTCTCGGATACGCAGTATTTT.

The chain has TRBV6-1 and TRBJ2-7; D unresolved. CDR1 and CDR2 (germline): MNHNS, SASEGT. This CDR3 contains 16 residues. With 1 base removed from V and 0 bases from J, the gap between germline ends came to 13 bases. CDR3 DNA: TGTGCCAGCAGTGAAGGTTTGTCAGGCCTCTCCTACGAGCAGTACTTC. Its translation: CASSEGLSGLSYEQYF.

CDR3 coding DNA: TGCAGCGTCGCGACTAGCGGGGGATCCTACGAGCAGTACTTC. Protein sequence: CSVATSGGSYEQYF. The V gene is TRBV29-1, the J gene TRBJ2-7; 12 bases are shared with TRBD2. The CDR3 extends over 14 amino acids. The germline V gene has CDR1 SQVTM and CDR2 ANQGSEA. The J segment lost 1 base and the V segment lost 6 bases, leaving 4 bases of the junction unmatched.

This chain joins TRBV29-1 and TRBJ2-1; possible D gene TRBD1, 6 bases. Looked up from germline, CDR1 is SQVTM and CDR2 is ANQGSEA. The CDR3 is made up of 17 amino acids. The V end was cut by 1 base, the J end by 9 bases, with 25 bases between. CDR3 protein: CSVEGPVGQEGGGEQFF. The DNA for the CDR3 is TGCAGCGTTGAAGGACCCGTGGGCCAAGAAGGGGGTGGTGAGCAGTTCTTC.

The V and J genes are TRBV28 and TRBJ2-7; no reliable D call. Germline V gene sequence: CDR1 MDHEN, CDR2 SYDVKM. The CDR3 is 13 amino acids. Trimming pared 5 bases from V and 3 bases from J, leaving 11 bases between. The CDR3 region has the DNA TGTGCCAGCAGTGCCCCGAACAACTACGAGCAGTACTTC. This gives the protein CASSAPNNYEQYF.

This clonotype was seen only a few times. The rearrangement uses TRBV7-2 and TRBJ2-3; tentative D call: TRBD1 (5 bases). Trimming removed 7 bases from V and 0 bases from J, with 17 bases in between. This CDR3 has 16 residues. Germline values: CDR1 SGHTA, CDR2 FQGNSA. For the CDR3, the DNA is TGTGCCAGCACCCCCGCAGGGCGCATTAGCACAGATACGCAGTATTTT. Amino acids: CASTPAGRISTDTQYF.

The genes are TRBV6-2 or TRBV6-3 and TRBJ2-7; 8 nucleotides match TRBD1. Per the germline V gene, CDR1 is MNHEY and CDR2 is SVGEGT. This CDR3 has 15 amino acids. J gave up 6 bases and V 5 bases, and 12 bases lay outside the gene matches. This CDR3 is CASSKTGEVFTEQYF. The CDR3 nucleotides are TGTGCCAGCAGTAAGACAGGGGAAGTATTTACCGAGCAGTACTTC.

The DNA for the CDR3 is TGTGCCAGCAGTTTAAGGACAGGGGGCTGGGAGACCCAGTACTTC. Translated, it gives CASSLRTGGWETQYF. V and J are TRBV12-3 or TRBV12-4 and TRBJ2-5; 11 nucleotides line up with TRBD1. With V trimmed by 2 bases and J by 5 bases, 4 bases remained unmatched. The CDR3 totals 15 residues.

The chain uses TRBV7-2 and TRBJ2-5; TRBD1 matches 9 bases. Germline-derived CDR1 and CDR2 are SGHTA and FQGNSA. The CDR3 extends over 16 amino acids. The ends lost 5 bases at V and 3 bases at J; junction bases unmatched: 10. As DNA, the CDR3 is TGTGCCAGCAGCATCATGGGACAGGGTACGGAAGAGACCCAGTACTTC. It specifies CASSIMGQGTEETQYF.